This entry lists 10 T cell receptor beta chains sequenced from one sample in a study of blood T cell repertoires in COVID-19. The protocol was immunoSEQ multiplex PCR, while the TCRdb copy is restricted to in-frame clones and leaves out a portion. The profile shows approximately 260,000 clones, nearly 90% of them singletons. Sequences were obtained from peripheral blood. The source is a woman in her fifties or sixties with COVID-19, enrolled during active disease.

V usage is TRBV27 and J usage is TRBJ2-1, with 8 bases identical to TRBD2. With V trimmed by 2 bases and J by 6 bases, 12 bases remained unmatched. The germline V gene has CDR1 MNHEY and CDR2 SMNVEV (reference sequence). This CDR3 region has 17 residues. The CDR3 region is CASSLPGRVAGTNEQFF. Here the CDR3 DNA reads TGTGCCAGCAGTTTACCTGGGAGGGTAGCGGGGACCAATGAGCAGTTCTTC.

The rearrangement uses TRBV18 and TRBJ1-6; D might be TRBD1 (5 bases). The germline V and J ends were trimmed by 3 bases and 13 bases, with 22 bases remaining between them. Looked up from germline, CDR1 is KGHSH and CDR2 is LQKENI. The length of the CDR3 is 16 residues. DNA of the CDR3: TGTGCCAGCTCACCTGCGGGGGTTGAGCCTCGCTGGCCCCTCCACTTT. This translates into CASSPAGVEPRWPLHF.

The chain carries TRBV5-1 and TRBJ1-3, with 9 bases identical to TRBD1. Germline CDR1 is SGHRS and CDR2 is YFSETQ. The CDR3 loop spans 16 amino acids. J was trimmed by 4 bases and V by 4 bases; bases with no gene match: 9. The CDR3 region is CASSTSGTGKGNTIYF. Written as DNA, the CDR3 is TGCGCCAGCAGCACGTCTGGGACAGGGAAAGGAAACACCATATATTTT.

This clone has a single count. The chain has TRBV29-1 and TRBJ1-2; a possible D gene is TRBD1 (6 bases). Deletions cut 8 bases from V and 2 bases from J, with 12 bases between. The CDR3 runs 12 residues. From germline, CDR1 is SQVTM and CDR2 ANQGSEA. CDR3 region: CSIRDTNYGYTF. Here the CDR3 DNA reads TGCAGCATTCGGGACACCAACTATGGCTACACCTTC.

The chain has TRBV10-3 and TRBJ1-2, with D possibly TRBD1 on 5 matching bases. This CDR3 contains 14 residues. V lost 4 bases, J lost 1 base, and 10 bases lay in between. CDR1 is ENHRY, CDR2 SYGVKD, per germline. The CDR3 region is CAISGTPVNYGYTF. For the CDR3, the DNA is TGTGCCATCAGTGGGACACCGGTTAACTATGGCTACACCTTC.

V and J are TRBV7-8 and TRBJ2-5, with 7 bases aligning to TRBD1. Trimming cost V 5 bases and J 2 bases; bases outside gene matches: 5. Germline V gene data show CDR1 as SGHVS and CDR2 as FQNEAQ. The CDR3 is 14 residues long. The CDR3 region has the DNA TGTGCCAGCAGCCGAGGGGGCTGGCAAGAGACCCAGTACTTC. This encodes CASSRGGWQETQYF.

This clone was counted a few times. This rearrangement joins TRBV7-8 to TRBJ1-5; 7 bases fit TRBD1. CDR3 length: 16 amino acids. Germline CDR1 is SGHVS and CDR2 is FQNEAQ. Trimming cost V 0 bases and J 1 base; bases outside gene matches: 3. For the CDR3, the DNA is TGTGCCAGCAGCTTAGCGGACAGGTGGAGCAATCAGCCCCAGCATTTT. It codes for CASSLADRWSNQPQHF.

As for this clone: At the DNA level, this CDR3 is encoded by other sequences in the same sample as well. The rearrangement links TRBV4-1 to TRBJ1-1; perhaps TRBD1 as D (5 bases). The CDR3 runs to 14 residues. Looked up from germline, CDR1 is MGHRA and CDR2 is YSYEKL. Trimming removed 2 bases from V and 1 base from J, with 8 bases in between. The CDR3 DNA sequence: TGCGCCAGCAGCCAACGGGGGTCGAACACTGAAGCTTTCTTT. Its protein is CASSQRGSNTEAFF.

This clone was seen only once. This sequence joins TRBV9 and TRBJ1-4, with unresolved D. V was cut by 4 bases and J by 8 bases, with 15 bases left in between. CDR1 and CDR2 (germline): SGDLS, YYNGEE. This CDR3 contains 14 residues. The CDR3 protein is CASSSIDTEEKLFF. For the CDR3, the DNA is TGTGCCAGCAGCTCCATCGACACGGAAGAAAAACTGTTTTTT. The full variable domain, completed using reference TRBV9 and TRBJ1-4, is DSGVTQTPKHLITATGQRVTLRCSPRSGDLSVYWYQQSLDQGLQFLIQYYNGEERAKGNILERFSAQQFPDLHSELNLSSLELGDSALYFCASSSIDTEEKLFFGSGTQLSVL.

The chain carries TRBV19 and TRBJ1-2, with 7 bases aligning to TRBD1. This CDR3 is 14 amino acids long. Germline trimming cut 6 bases from V and 0 bases from J; bases unmatched to any gene: 4. Germline lookup yields CDR1 LNHDA and CDR2 SQIVND (reference sequence). The CDR3 nucleotides read TGTGCCAGTAGCATTGGGACAGCTAACTATGGCTACACCTTC. Amino acid sequence: CASSIGTANYGYTF.